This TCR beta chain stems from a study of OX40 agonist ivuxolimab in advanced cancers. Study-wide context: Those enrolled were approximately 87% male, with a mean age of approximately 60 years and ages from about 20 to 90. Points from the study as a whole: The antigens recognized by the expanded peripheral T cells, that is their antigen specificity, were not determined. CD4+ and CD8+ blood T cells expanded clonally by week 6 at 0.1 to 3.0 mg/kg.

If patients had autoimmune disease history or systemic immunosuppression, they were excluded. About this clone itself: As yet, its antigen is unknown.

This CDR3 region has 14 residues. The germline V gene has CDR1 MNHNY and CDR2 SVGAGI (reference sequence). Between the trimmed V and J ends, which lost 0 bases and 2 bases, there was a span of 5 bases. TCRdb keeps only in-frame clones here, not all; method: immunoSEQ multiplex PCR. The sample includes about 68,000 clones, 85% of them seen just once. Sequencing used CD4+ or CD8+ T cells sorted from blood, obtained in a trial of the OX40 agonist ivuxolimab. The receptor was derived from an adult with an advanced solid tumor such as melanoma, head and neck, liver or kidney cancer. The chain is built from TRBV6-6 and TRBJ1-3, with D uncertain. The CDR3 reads CASSYSRTGNTIYF. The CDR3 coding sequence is TGTGCCAGCAGTTACTCGAGGACTGGAAACACCATATATTTT.